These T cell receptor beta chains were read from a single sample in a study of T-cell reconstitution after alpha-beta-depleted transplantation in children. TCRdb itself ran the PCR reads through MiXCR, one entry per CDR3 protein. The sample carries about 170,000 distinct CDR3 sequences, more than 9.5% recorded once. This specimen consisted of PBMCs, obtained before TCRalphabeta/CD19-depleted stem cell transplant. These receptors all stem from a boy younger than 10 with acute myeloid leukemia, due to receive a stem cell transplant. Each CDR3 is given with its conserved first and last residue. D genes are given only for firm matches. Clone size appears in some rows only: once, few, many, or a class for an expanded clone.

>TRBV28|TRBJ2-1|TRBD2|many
CASSSPGLAGNEQFF
TGTGCCAGCAGTTCCCCTGGACTAGCGGGCAATGAGCAGTTCTTC
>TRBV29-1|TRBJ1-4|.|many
CSVRQRGEKLFF
TGCAGCGTTAGGCAGCGAGGGGAAAAACTGTTTTTT
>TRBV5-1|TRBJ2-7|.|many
CASSLAVSFEQYF
TGCGCCAGCAGCTTGGCTGTTTCTTTCGAGCAGTACTTC
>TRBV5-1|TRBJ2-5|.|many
CASSLGTEWQETQYF
TGCGCCAGCAGCCTCGGGACCGAATGGCAAGAGACCCAGTACTTC
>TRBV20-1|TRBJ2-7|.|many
CSTNRVGRSYEQYF
TGCAGTACAAACAGGGTCGGAAGATCCTACGAGCAGTACTTC
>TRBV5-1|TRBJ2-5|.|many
CASSPRSQETQYF
TGCGCCAGCAGCCCCAGAAGCCAAGAGACCCAGTACTTC
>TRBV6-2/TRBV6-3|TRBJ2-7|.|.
CASSTTSWDYEQYF
TGTGCCAGCAGCACGACTAGTTGGGACTACGAGCAGTACTTC
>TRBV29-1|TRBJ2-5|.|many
CSVDEGGGTQYF
TGCAGCGTTGATGAAGGGGGTGGGACCCAGTACTTC
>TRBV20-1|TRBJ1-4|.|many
CSARSTDRSTLEKLFF
TGCAGTGCTAGATCAACAGACAGGTCCACGCTTGAAAAACTGTTTTTT
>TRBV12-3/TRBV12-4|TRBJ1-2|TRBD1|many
CASSLGQGQNYGYTF
TGTGCCAGCAGCCTCGGACAGGGGCAAAACTATGGCTACACCTTC
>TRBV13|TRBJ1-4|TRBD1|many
CASSLGGGGKLFF
TGTGCCAGCAGCTTAGGAGGGGGCGGAAAACTGTTTTTT
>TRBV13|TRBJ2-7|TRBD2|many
CASSLGAGLAHSYEQYF
TGTGCCAGCAGCTTAGGCGCAGGACTAGCTCACTCCTACGAGCAGTACTTC
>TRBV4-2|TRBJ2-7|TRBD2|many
CASSQGNLAEVYEQYF
TGTGCCAGCAGCCAAGGCAATCTAGCGGAGGTCTACGAGCAGTACTTC
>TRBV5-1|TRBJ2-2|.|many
CASSLVAYTGELFF
TGCGCCAGCAGCTTGGTGGCTTACACCGGGGAGCTGTTTTTT
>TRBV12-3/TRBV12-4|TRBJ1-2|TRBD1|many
CATRDRDYGYTF
TGTGCCACCCGGGACAGGGATTATGGCTACACCTTC
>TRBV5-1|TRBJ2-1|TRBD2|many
CASSLASGGTGQFF
TGCGCCAGCAGCTTGGCTAGCGGGGGCACCGGGCAGTTCTTC
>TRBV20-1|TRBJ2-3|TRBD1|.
CSARGDRDADTQYF
TGCAGTGCTAGAGGGGACAGGGACGCAGATACGCAGTATTTT
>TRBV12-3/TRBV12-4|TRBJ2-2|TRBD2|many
CASKRRAGDTGELFF
TGTGCCAGCAAGAGACGAGCGGGAGACACCGGGGAGCTGTTTTTT
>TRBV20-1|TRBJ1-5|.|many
CSATGTSNQPQHF
TGCAGTGCCACCGGGACGAGCAATCAGCCCCAGCATTTT
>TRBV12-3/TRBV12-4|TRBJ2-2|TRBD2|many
CATAGLAFTGELFF
TGTGCCACCGCGGGACTAGCCTTTACCGGGGAGCTGTTTTTT
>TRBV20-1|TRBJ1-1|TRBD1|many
CSAKGTANTEAFF
TGCAGTGCTAAAGGGACAGCAAACACTGAAGCTTTCTTT
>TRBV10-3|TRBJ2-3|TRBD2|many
CAISEFSTSGTDTQYF
TGTGCCATCAGTGAGTTTTCGACTAGCGGGACAGATACGCAGTATTTT
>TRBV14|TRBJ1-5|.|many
CASSQRPYGTEDSDYSNQPQHF
TGTGCCAGCAGCCAACGACCATACGGGACGGAGGATAGCGACTATAGCAATCAGCCCCAGCATTTT
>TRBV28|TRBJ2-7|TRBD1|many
CASSTRTGKDEQYF
TGTGCCAGCAGTACCAGGACAGGGAAGGACGAGCAGTACTTC
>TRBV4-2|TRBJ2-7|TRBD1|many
CASSQGQGGWDEQYF
TGTGCCAGCAGCCAAGGACAGGGCGGGTGGGACGAGCAGTACTTC
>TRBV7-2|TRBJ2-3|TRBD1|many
CASSSSTGADTQYF
TGTGCCAGCAGCTCAAGTACAGGGGCAGATACGCAGTATTTT
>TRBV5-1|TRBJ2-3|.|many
CASSLGVGLPHF
TGCGCCAGCAGCTTGGGAGTCGGACTCCCGCATTTT
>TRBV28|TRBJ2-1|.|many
CASSLRAHNEQFF
TGTGCCAGCAGTTTGAGGGCCCACAATGAGCAGTTCTTC